The 9 T cell receptor beta chains presented below share a single source sample, sequenced in a study of T cells in Graves' hyperthyroidism and ophthalmopathy. Regions amplified from RNA transcripts were the TCR beta CDR3 regions. The TCR CDR3 was amplified in a first-round RT-PCR using the HTBI primer set. TCRdb processed the multiplex PCR reads anew with MiXCR; each CDR3 protein has one entry. The sample shows a few hundred thousand distinct CDR3 sequences, 12% to 15% of them seen only once. The sample consisted of blood. The source is a woman in her thirties or forties with Graves' ophthalmopathy.

The CDR3 DNA reads as TGCAGTGCTAGAGAGGCTGGCGGGACCCAGTACTTC. It is translated as CSAREAGGTQYF. The chain links TRBV20-1 to TRBJ2-5, with D unclear. V was clipped by 0 bases and J by 7 bases, with 9 bases between them. In germline, CDR1 is DFQATT, CDR2 SNEGSKA (reference sequence). CDR3 length equals 12 residues.

The rearrangement uses TRBV3-1 and TRBJ2-5; 9 bases map to TRBD1. After removal of 3 bases from V and 5 bases from J, the junction contained 7 bases not matched to a gene. CDR1 and CDR2 (germline): LGHDT, YNNKEL (reference sequence). This CDR3 contains 15 residues. The CDR3 region is CASSQETGGWETQYF. As DNA, the CDR3 is TGTGCCAGCAGCCAGGAAACAGGGGGCTGGGAGACCCAGTACTTC.

This clonotype turned up a few times. The chain's CDR3 is CASSQEGTGSYEQYF. CDR3 sequence (DNA): TGCGCCAGCAGCCAAGAAGGGACAGGGTCCTACGAGCAGTACTTC. The chain couples TRBV4-1 to TRBJ2-7, with 9 bases aligning to TRBD1. The CDR3 is made up of 15 amino acids. Germline assignment: CDR1 MGHRA and CDR2 YSYEKL. V gave up 0 bases and J gave up 1 base; unmatched junction bases: 1.

This clonotype appeared many times. The chain joins TRBV10-1 to TRBJ1-1, with 7 bases aligning to TRBD1. Losses at the gene ends were 3 bases for V and 10 bases for J; bases not matched to a gene: 5. The CDR3 has 12 amino acids. CDR1 WNHNN and CDR2 SYGVQD come from the germline V gene (reference sequence). The DNA for the CDR3 is TGCGCCAGCAGTGATTTGACAGGGAGAGCTTTCTTT. It specifies CASSDLTGRAFF.

This clonotype was found many times. This chain uses TRBV12-3 or TRBV12-4 with TRBJ2-1; TRBD2 is a possible D gene (5 bases). Trimming took off 5 bases at V and 7 bases at J, with 18 bases between the two ends. The CDR3 extends over 15 amino acids. CDR3 protein: CASSPLGLALNEQFF. For the CDR3, the DNA is TGTGCCAGCAGTCCCCTGGGTTTAGCGCTTAATGAGCAGTTCTTC.

CDR3 protein: CASSVARGSGNTIYF. The CDR3 bases are TGTGCCAGCAGCGTAGCTCGGGGCTCTGGAAACACCATATATTTT. This chain joins TRBV9 and TRBJ1-3; D ambiguous. CDR3 length equals 15 residues. V was clipped by 0 bases and J by 0 bases, with 7 bases between them. The germline gives CDR1 SGDLS, CDR2 YYNGEE.

This clonotype was counted a few times. This sequence joins TRBV14 and TRBJ1-4; TRBD1 matches at 8 bases. This CDR3 is 15 amino acids long. Germline loops: CDR1 SGHDN, CDR2 FVKESK. V lost 2 bases to trimming and J lost 8 bases; unmatched junction nucleotides: 7. DNA of the CDR3: TGTGCCAGCAGCCAACCGGGACAGGCGAGGGAAAAACTGTTTTTT. Its translation: CASSQPGQAREKLFF.

Many counts were recorded for this clonotype. The chain carries TRBV12-3 or TRBV12-4 and TRBJ1-5; 8 bases are a match to TRBD1. V shed 3 bases and J 1 base; nucleotides not matched to a gene: 5. The CDR3 sequence is 16 residues long. The CDR3 sequence: CASSFGPGGSNQPQHF. The CDR3 bases are TGTGCCAGCAGTTTCGGTCCAGGGGGCAGCAATCAGCCCCAGCATTTT.

The genes are TRBV7-6 and TRBJ2-7; 12 positions match TRBD2. The CDR3 totals 15 residues. CDR1 and CDR2 (germline): SGHVS, FNYEAQ. Trimming removed 5 bases from V and 2 bases from J; junction bases left unmatched: 4. This chain's CDR3 is CASSPRTSGTYEQYF. CDR3 bases: TGTGCCAGCAGCCCAAGGACTAGCGGGACCTACGAGCAGTACTTC.